The 13 T cell receptor beta chains below come from one sample, sequenced in a study of blood T cell repertoires in COVID-19. Assay used: immunoSEQ multiplex PCR; TCRdb lists only in-frame clones, some missing. The table includes 80,000 to 100,000 clones, nearly 95% detected once. Sequenced sample: peripheral blood. These TCRs come from a human donor with active COVID-19. The donor label of this sample is uncertain.

The chain has TRBV19 and TRBJ2-1, with a possible D match to TRBD1 (5 bases). CDR1 is LNHDA, CDR2 SQIVND, per germline (reference sequence). V dropped 7 bases and J dropped 3 bases, with 16 bases sitting between them. The length of the CDR3 is 15 residues. The CDR3 nucleotides are TGTGCCAGTACCGCATCCCCGGACAACTACAATGAGCAGTTCTTC. This encodes CASTASPDNYNEQFF.

This clone was observed a single time. This chain joins TRBV27 and TRBJ2-5, with 10 bases aligning to TRBD2. The trim removed 4 bases at V and 4 bases at J, leaving 9 bases unmatched. Germline V gene lookup returns CDR1 MNHEY and CDR2 SMNVEV (reference sequence). The CDR3 has 16 residues. The CDR3 nucleotides read TGTGCCAGCAGTTCAGGACTAGCGGCCTCTCCAGAGACCCAGTACTTC. Translating gives CASSSGLAASPETQYF.

The chain couples TRBV5-1 to TRBJ2-5, with 7 bases identical to TRBD1. The germline gives CDR1 SGHRS, CDR2 YFSETQ. V lost 3 bases, J lost 5 bases, and 7 bases stayed unmatched. This CDR3 is 14 amino acids long. CDR3 DNA: TGCGCCAGCAGCTCCCCCGGACAGGCGGAGACCCAGTACTTC. Translated: CASSSPGQAETQYF.

The chain couples TRBV6-6 to TRBJ1-3; the D is unclear. Germline CDR1 MNHNY, CDR2 SVGAGI (reference sequence). This CDR3 spans 13 amino acids. The germline V and J ends were trimmed by 8 bases and 4 bases, with 12 bases remaining between them. CDR3 sequence reads: CASGTTGGNTIYF. CDR3 nucleotide sequence: TGTGCCAGCGGAACTACGGGGGGAAACACCATATATTTT.

The chain joins TRBV24-1 to TRBJ2-1; 10 bases agree with TRBD1. The CDR3 totals 14 residues. Germline lookup yields CDR1 KGHDR and CDR2 SFDVKD. Trimming removed 0 bases from V and 10 bases from J; junction bases left unmatched: 2. CDR3 coding DNA: TGTGCCACCAGTGATTTGGGGACAGGGGCCGAGCAGTTCTTC. Translating it yields CATSDLGTGAEQFF.

In its sample, this clone was seen once. The rearrangement uses TRBV7-9 and TRBJ2-3, with TRBD1 matching over 9 bases. The CDR3 is made up of 17 amino acids. Looked up from germline, CDR1 is SEHNR and CDR2 is FQNEAQ (reference sequence). The V gene end was trimmed by 6 bases and the J gene end by 3 bases; junction bases not matched to a gene: 13. The CDR3 spells CASRQKPGQGRTDTQYF. The CDR3 region has the DNA TGTGCCAGCAGGCAAAAACCGGGACAGGGAAGGACAGATACGCAGTATTTT. Variable domain in full (rest from reference TRBV7-9 and TRBJ2-3): DTGVSQNPRHKITKRGQNVTFRCDPISEHNRLYWYRQTLGQGPEFLTYFQNEAQLEKSRLLSDRFSAERPKGSFSTLEIQRTEQGDSAMYLCASRQKPGQGRTDTQYFGPGTRLTVL.

The chain employs TRBV7-9 and TRBJ2-3, with D tentatively TRBD2 (6 bases). The V gene lost 6 bases and the J gene lost 0 bases, with 13 bases spanning the gap. CDR3 length: 15 amino acids. Germline loops: CDR1 SEHNR, CDR2 FQNEAQ (reference sequence). The CDR3 region is CASSPRGTSTDTQYF. CDR3 coding DNA: TGTGCCAGCAGTCCACGGGGGACGAGCACAGATACGCAGTATTTT.

This clone was detected only once. V gene TRBV25-1 combines with J gene TRBJ1-5; no firm D call. CDR1 and CDR2 from the germline V gene are MGHDK and SYGVNS. The germline V and J ends were trimmed by 5 bases and 0 bases, with 2 bases remaining between them. CDR3 length equals 12 residues. The CDR3 here is CASSYSNQPQHF. As DNA, the CDR3 is TGTGCCAGCAGTTATAGCAATCAGCCCCAGCATTTT.

J is TRBJ1-2 and V is TRBV18; 12 positions match TRBD1. Losses at the gene ends were 2 bases for V and 0 bases for J; bases not matched to a gene: 4. This CDR3 contains 17 residues. In germline, CDR1 is KGHSH, CDR2 LQKENI. The CDR3, as DNA: TGTGCCAGCTCACCAGGGACAGGGGGCCTCTCTAACTATGGCTACACCTTC. This gives the protein CASSPGTGGLSNYGYTF.

The chain combines TRBV3-1 (or the pseudogene TRBV3-2) with TRBJ2-1, with TRBD2 as a possible D gene (5 bases). The CDR3 runs 14 residues. V lost 0 bases and J 8 bases, leaving 11 bases between the germline ends. CDR1 is LGHDT and CDR2 is YNNKEL in the germline V gene (reference sequence). Written as DNA, the CDR3 is TGTGCCAGCAGCCAAGATAGCGTTTTGCATGAGCAGTTCTTC. Its protein is CASSQDSVLHEQFF.

The chain carries TRBV7-2 and TRBJ2-4; 8 bases are a match to TRBD1. Trimming at V came to 4 bases and at J to 5 bases, leaving 4 bases not matched to a gene. The germline V gene encodes CDR1 SGHTA and CDR2 FQGNSA. This CDR3 is built from 14 residues. The CDR3 nucleotides are TGTGCCAGCAGCTCCCGACAGGGGCAAAACATTCAGTACTTC. Protein sequence: CASSSRQGQNIQYF.

About this clone: A junction end diverges from the germline sequence, so it may reflect a read error. The chain has TRBV18 and TRBJ2-5; 7 positions agree with TRBD1. The germline V gene encodes CDR1 KGHSH and CDR2 LQKENI. This CDR3 has 15 amino acids. The CDR3 is CASSPRDSLQGTQYF. The CDR3 region has the DNA TGTGCCAGCTCACCAAGGGACAGCCTTCAAGGGACCCAGTACTTC.

The genes are TRBV28 and TRBJ1-2; D is ambiguous. This CDR3 has 14 amino acids. Between the trimmed V and J ends, which lost 1 base and 3 bases, there was a span of 9 bases. CDR1 and CDR2 (germline): MDHEN, SYDVKM. CDR3: CASSLSGLDYGYTF. The CDR3 DNA sequence: TGTGCCAGCAGTTTATCAGGACTCGACTATGGCTACACCTTC.